This T cell receptor (beta chain) was found in a study of T cell changes during pregnancy in multiple sclerosis (dated by TCRdb to the late 2010s). Some background on the complete study: In women with multiple sclerosis, the researchers looked at how the T cell repertoire shifted as pregnancy progressed.

The library came from the immunoSEQ multiplex PCR assay. This immuneACCESS table, as held by TCRdb, lists in-frame sequences with V and J called but not all clones. Of the missing ones, under half trace to an unresolved V gene in checked studies; the others have no known cause. For this sample the table gives approximately 87,000 clones, of which about 90% were detected only once. The ten top clones hold 0.47% of the sample. Taken from cysteine to phenylalanine, the CDR3 has 13 residues. The kept DNA is CDR3 alone, 39 bases in frame from the first base. The V and J ends are trimmed by 4 bases and 7 bases, leaving 13 bases between them. CDR1 SEHNR and CDR2 FQNEAQ are derived from the germline V gene (reference sequence). As for this clone: It lacks a known antigen. No qualities accompany the bases; no much larger clone lies one base away.

The rearrangement joined TRBV7-9 to TRBJ1-1, with a tentative D gene TRBD1 over 6 matching bases. The source material was CD4+ T cells from peripheral blood mononuclear cells, sampled in the second trimester of pregnancy. The receptor's source is a female donor with multiple sclerosis, enrolled in a pregnancy study. The DNA sequence is given as TGTGCCAGCAGCTCCGGGACACGCAATGAAGCTTTCTTT. Translated, this gives CASSSGTRNEAFF.